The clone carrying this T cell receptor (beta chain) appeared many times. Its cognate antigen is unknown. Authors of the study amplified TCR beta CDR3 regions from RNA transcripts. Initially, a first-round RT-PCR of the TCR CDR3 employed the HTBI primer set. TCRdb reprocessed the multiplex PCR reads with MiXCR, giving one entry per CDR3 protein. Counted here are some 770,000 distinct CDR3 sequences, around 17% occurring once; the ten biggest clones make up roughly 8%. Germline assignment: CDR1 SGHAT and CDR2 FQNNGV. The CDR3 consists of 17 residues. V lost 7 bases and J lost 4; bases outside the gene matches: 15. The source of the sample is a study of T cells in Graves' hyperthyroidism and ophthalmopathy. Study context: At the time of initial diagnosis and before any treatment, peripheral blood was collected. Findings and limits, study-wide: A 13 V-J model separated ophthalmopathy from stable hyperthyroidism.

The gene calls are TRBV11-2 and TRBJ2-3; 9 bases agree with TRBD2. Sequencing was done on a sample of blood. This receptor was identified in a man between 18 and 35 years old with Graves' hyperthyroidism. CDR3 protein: CASTLEGSGRLPDTQYF. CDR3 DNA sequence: TGTGCCAGCACCCTAGAGGGCAGCGGGAGGTTGCCAGATACGCAGTATTTT.